This T cell receptor beta chain emerged from a study of blood T cell repertoires in COVID-19. This clone showed up just once. Assay used: immunoSEQ multiplex PCR; TCRdb lists only in-frame clones, some missing. The sample includes about 170,000 clones, 84% seen only once; the top ten take around 2.9%. The CDR3 extends over 13 amino acids. The V gene end was trimmed by 6 bases and the J gene end by 2 bases; junction bases not matched to a gene: 3. V is TRBV12-3 or TRBV12-4 and J is TRBJ2-5; TRBD1 matches 7 bases. The clonotype comes from a woman of 80 years or more with COVID-19, enrolled during active disease. Sequencing was performed on peripheral blood. The CDR3: CASSRDRQETQYF. CDR3 nucleotide sequence: TGTGCCAGCAGCCGGGACAGACAAGAGACCCAGTACTTC.